Following are 5 T cell receptor beta chains from one sample sequenced in a study of cytomegalovirus exposure and HLA in healthy donors. PCR used 60 Vbeta primers and 13 Jbeta primers. Clones were sequenced by immunoSEQ multiplex PCR, and TCRdb holds only the in-frame ones, with some missing. The data hold 110,000 to 150,000 clones, with 70% to 85% observed a single time. The sequencing input was PBMCs. These receptors came from a woman aged 60-75 years in good health and CMV-seropositive.

This clone was found once. The rearrangement joins TRBV7-6 to TRBJ2-5, with TRBD2 matching 8 bases. CDR1 SGHVS and CDR2 FNYEAQ come from the germline V gene. This CDR3 has 15 amino acids. The V gene end was trimmed by 3 bases and the J gene end by 5 bases; junction bases not matched to a gene: 8. The CDR3 DNA sequence: TGTGCCAGCAGCTTTATCAGCGGGAGTGAGGAGACCCAGTACTTC. As protein: CASSFISGSEETQYF.

This clone was picked up a small number of times. The J gene is TRBJ1-4, the V gene TRBV6-4; 7 nucleotides agree with TRBD1. Germline loops: CDR1 MRHNA, CDR2 SNTAGT. CDR3 size: 15 residues. The V gene end was trimmed by 6 bases and the J gene end by 5 bases; junction bases not matched to a gene: 9. CDR3 loop: CASRSRGSHNEKLFF. CDR3 bases: TGTGCCAGCAGGTCCAGGGGGAGTCACAATGAAAAACTGTTTTTT.

V and J are TRBV28 and TRBJ2-5; 9 nucleotides match TRBD2. V shed 4 bases and J 5 bases; nucleotides not matched to a gene: 5. The CDR3 length is 14 residues. Germline V gene lookup returns CDR1 MDHEN and CDR2 SYDVKM. As DNA, the CDR3 is TGTGCCAGCAGTTGGACTAGCGATTTTGAGACCCAGTACTTC. Protein sequence: CASSWTSDFETQYF.

The gene calls are TRBV28 and TRBJ1-3; 8 bases align to TRBD1. The CDR3 runs to 14 residues. Trimming removed 6 bases from V and 4 bases from J; junction bases left unmatched: 5. Germline-derived CDR1 and CDR2 are MDHEN and SYDVKM. CDR3 protein: CASSDRGRGNTIYF. The CDR3 nucleotides read TGTGCCAGCAGCGACAGGGGAAGGGGAAACACCATATATTTT.

The chain links TRBV12-5 to TRBJ1-5; TRBD1 aligns across 7 bases. V was pared by 1 base and J by 6 bases, with 0 bases of the junction left unmatched. The V gene's germline CDR1 is LGHNT and CDR2 FRNRAP. This CDR3 is 13 amino acids long. This chain's CDR3 is CASGLGQGQPQHF. CDR3 bases: TGTGCTAGTGGTTTGGGACAGGGTCAGCCCCAGCATTTT. The entire variable domain, with the rest obtained from reference TRBV12-5 and TRBJ1-5, is as follows: DARVTQTPRHKVTEMGQEVTMRCQPILGHNTVFWYRQTMMQGLELLAYFRNRAPLDDSGMPKDRFSAEMPDATLATLKIQPSEPRDSAVYFCASGLGQGQPQHFGDGTRLSIL.